This is a list of T cell receptor beta chains from one sample in a study of T cell repertoires in cytomegalovirus infection. One entry per CDR3 protein results from TCRdb running MiXCR on the reads. The sample holds 270,000 or so distinct CDR3 sequences, about a sixth seen once. Sample: CD8+ T cells from PBMCs. Receptor source: a human donor in good health (CMV status not recorded). Some clones in this sample may be carry-over from other donors' samples. Both conserved end residues are part of each CDR3. A D gene is named only where the DNA matches it firmly. Rows give clone size only sometimes, using once, few, many, or a class for an expanded clone.

cdr3_nt	cdr3_aa	v_call	j_call	clone_size	d_call
TGTGCCAGCAGTTTATTCCAGTATACCACCGGGGAGCTGTTTTTT	CASSLFQYTTGELFF	TRBV28	TRBJ2-2	many	.
TGTGCCAGCAGCCAGCGGGGGGGGCTTGCGCGGGGCTACACCTTC	CASSQRGGLARGYTF	TRBV7-8	TRBJ1-2	many	.
TGTGCCAGCAGCCACGCAGGGTACGGGGCCAACGTCCTGACTTTC	CASSHAGYGANVLTF	TRBV6-2/TRBV6-3	TRBJ2-6	.	.
TGTGCCAGCAGCTTAGTGTCAGTATTAGGGGATTCGAAATTCGGTGGCTACACCTTC	CASSLVSVLGDSKFGGYTF	TRBV7-2	TRBJ1-2	many	.
TGTGCCAGCAGTTACTTAGGGGAAAATTCACCCCTCCACTTT	CASSYLGENSPLHF	TRBV6-2/TRBV6-3	TRBJ1-6	.	.
TGCGCCAGCAGCCAAGCTAATTCGATTGGTACTGAAGCTTTCTTT	CASSQANSIGTEAFF	TRBV4-3	TRBJ1-1	.	.
TGTGCCAGCAGTGAATATTTCCAGGGCGGGGATGGCTATGGCTACACCTTC	CASSEYFQGGDGYGYTF	TRBV25-1	TRBJ1-2	.	.
TGTGCCAGCAGCCAAGAGGCACTAGCTACTGGTGAGCAGTTCTTC	CASSQEALATGEQFF	TRBV3-1	TRBJ2-1	.	.
TGTGCCAGTAGTTTTGGGACAGGGGCCGATGATGAGCAGTTCTTC	CASSFGTGADDEQFF	TRBV19	TRBJ2-1	few	TRBD1
TGTGCCAGCAGCAAGGGACTAGCGGGGGGCACGAACACCGGGGAGCTGTTTTTT	CASSKGLAGGTNTGELFF	TRBV6-2/TRBV6-3	TRBJ2-2	.	TRBD2
TGTGCCAGCGGCCCCCGCCCTCGCAGGAGCTCCTACGAGCAGTACTTC	CASGPRPRRSSYEQYF	TRBV28	TRBJ2-7	once	.